These 5 T cell receptor beta chains were sequenced from one sample in a study of OX40 agonist ivuxolimab in advanced cancers. The data were produced by immunoSEQ multiplex PCR, yet TCRdb's version contains in-frame clones alone and is incomplete. The table includes about 20,000 clones, approximately 90% detected once. Sequences were derived from CD4+ or CD8+ T cells sorted from blood, sampled in a trial of the OX40 agonist ivuxolimab. The receptor set was obtained from an adult with an advanced solid tumor such as melanoma, head and neck, liver or kidney cancer.

The chain is built from TRBV5-6 and TRBJ1-3; no clear D. V was clipped by 2 bases and J by 0 bases, with 12 bases between them. CDR3 length: 16 amino acids. Germline CDR1 reads SGHDT; CDR2 reads YYEEEE. The DNA for the CDR3 is TGTGCCAGCAGCTTATTAGGGAAGCTCTCTGGAAACACCATATATTTT. Translated: CASSLLGKLSGNTIYF.

The rearrangement links TRBV28 to TRBJ2-7, with TRBD2 identical over 14 bases. V was pared by 6 bases and J by 4 bases, with 5 bases of the junction left unmatched. The CDR3 is made up of 15 amino acids. Germline V CDR1 and CDR2: MDHEN, SYDVKM. As DNA, the CDR3 is TGTGCCAGCAGGCCGGGACTAGCGGGGGCATACGAGCAGTACTTC. This sequence encodes CASRPGLAGAYEQYF.

Concerning this clone itself: An end of the junction differs from the germline gene, which may be a read error. The V call is TRBV7-7, the J call TRBJ2-2; D not resolved. Germline CDR1 reads SSHAT; CDR2 reads FNYEAQ (reference sequence). The CDR3 is 17 residues long. The CDR3 nucleotides read TGTGCTAGCAGCTTAGAAGTGGCGCTGTCGAACACCGGGGAGCTGTTTTTT. Protein: CASSLEVALSNTGELFF. Supplemented by reference TRBV7-7 and TRBJ2-2, the full variable domain reads GAGVSQSPRYKVTKRGQDVTLRCDPISSHATLYWYQQALGQGPEFLTYFNYEAQPDKSGLPSDRFSAERPEGSISTLTIQRTEQRDSAMYRCASSLEVALSNTGELFFGEGSRLTVL.

The gene calls are TRBV11-3 and TRBJ2-3; no reliable D call. Trimming left V 5 bases short and J 3 bases short, with 9 bases between. This CDR3 has 13 amino acids. Per the germline V gene, CDR1 is SGHNT and CDR2 is YENEEA. Written as DNA, the CDR3 is TGTGCCAGCAGCCCAAGACTTACAGATACGCAGTATTTT. The encoded protein is CASSPRLTDTQYF.

The V gene is TRBV27, the J gene TRBJ2-7; D call uncertain. The CDR3 spans 14 residues. With 6 bases removed from V and 3 bases from J, the gap between germline ends came to 15 bases. Germline V gene lookup returns CDR1 MNHEY and CDR2 SMNVEV (reference sequence). As DNA, the CDR3 is TGTGCCAGCAGAACTAACGGAGAGGACTACGAGCAGTACTTC. Amino acid sequence: CASRTNGEDYEQYF.